This T cell receptor (beta chain) was profiled in a study of siplizumab effects on memory and regulatory T cells. The CDR3 totals 15 residues. With 8 bases clipped from V and 2 bases from J, the junction kept 10 bases outside the gene matches. Germline-derived CDR1 and CDR2 are MDHEN and SYDVKM. Assay: immunoSEQ multiplex PCR; the TCRdb copy retains only in-frame clones and omits some. The table shows 97,000 or so clones, with about 94% occurring only once. The chain uses TRBV28 and TRBJ1-2; 8 bases are shared with TRBD1. Sequenced material: CD4+ T cells sorted from blood. This clonotype was obtained from a human donor in good health. In nucleotides, the CDR3 is TGTGCCAGCGGCTCGCTGAGGACAGGGAACTATGGCTACACCTTC. Translation: CASGSLRTGNYGYTF.